This TCR beta chain was sequenced in a study of CD8 T cells in ankylosing spondylitis. The germline V gene encodes CDR1 SGHRS and CDR2 YFSETQ. V gave up 2 bases and J gave up 6 bases, with 11 bases separating them. The CDR3 totals 13 residues. This clonotype was seen ten or more times. As yet, its antigen is unknown. The study, taken as a whole, reports: A TCR beta motif of 8 or 9 highly homologous variants appeared characteristic of ankylosing spondylitis blood.

Quantitative molecular-barcoded 5'-RACE generated the TCR beta libraries. TCRdb recomputed calls from the 5' RACE reads with MiXCR, one row per CDR3 protein. The repertoire holds 180,000 or so distinct CDR3 sequences, with approximately 10% as singletons. The TCR sequence derives from a male donor with ankylosing spondylitis or in good health (not recorded which). The sequencing sample was made of blood, either unsorted or a sorted T cell fraction (not recorded which). V is TRBV5-1 and J is TRBJ1-1; the D gene is possibly TRBD1 (6 bases). As DNA, the CDR3 is TGCGCCAGCAGCTTACCCCGGACAGCTGAAGCTTTCTTT. This sequence encodes CASSLPRTAEAFF.